Below are 27 T cell receptor beta chains sequenced from a single sample in a study of T cells in Graves' hyperthyroidism and ophthalmopathy. TCR beta CDR3 regions were amplified from RNA. The HTBI primer set was used in a first-round RT-PCR of the TCR CDR3. TCRdb independently ran MiXCR on the multiplex PCR reads; one entry per CDR3 protein. The data contain around 420,000 distinct CDR3 sequences, roughly an eighth of them singletons. Sequenced material: blood. These receptor sequences come from a woman younger than 35 with Graves' hyperthyroidism.

This clonotype was recorded at least ten times. The chain links TRBV7-9 to TRBJ2-2, with 8 bases lining up with TRBD2. V lost 1 base to trimming and J lost 4 bases; unmatched junction nucleotides: 5. Per the germline V gene, CDR1 is SEHNR and CDR2 is FQNEAQ (reference sequence). This CDR3 comprises 16 residues. DNA of the CDR3: TGTGCCAGCAGCTTAGACACTAGCGGAGTCACCGGGGAGCTGTTTTTT. Its translation is CASSLDTSGVTGELFF.

Many counts were recorded for this clonotype. J is TRBJ2-7 and V is TRBV27; D is unresolved. The germline CDR1 and CDR2 sequences are MNHEY and SMNVEV (reference sequence). The length of the CDR3 is 14 residues. Trimming removed 3 bases from V and 0 bases from J, with 9 bases in between. The CDR3 DNA follows: TGTGCCAGCAGTTTTATAGGAGCCTCCTACGAGCAGTACTTC. Translating gives CASSFIGASYEQYF.

Ten or more counts support this clonotype. This chain links TRBV6-1 with TRBJ2-2; D not resolved. CDR1 and CDR2 from the germline V gene are MNHNS and SASEGT. CDR3 length: 14 amino acids. The V end lost 6 bases, the J end lost 3 bases, and 11 bases lay between the germline ends. The CDR3 nucleotides are TGTGCCAGCAGATACGGGCCATACACCGGGGAGCTGTTTTTT. Protein sequence: CASRYGPYTGELFF.

This clonotype was recorded at least ten times. The chain links TRBV6-1 to TRBJ2-1; TRBD1 or TRBD2 may be the D gene (5 bases each). V gave up 5 bases and J gave up 4 bases, with 27 bases separating them. This CDR3 has 19 amino acids. Germline V lookup: CDR1 MNHNS, CDR2 SASEGT. The CDR3, as DNA: TGTGCCAGCAGTATTACGGGGCGGGCTATCCTACCTACGTACAATGAGCAGTTCTTC. Amino acids: CASSITGRAILPTYNEQFF.

This clonotype was seen a few times. The V and J genes are TRBV25-1 and TRBJ2-1, with TRBD2 as a possible D gene (6 bases). This CDR3 spans 16 amino acids. Germline V gene data show CDR1 as MGHDK and CDR2 as SYGVNS. V shed 6 bases and J shed 0 bases, with 15 bases lying between them. CDR3 sequence reads: CASRTSSASSYNEQFF. Written as DNA, the CDR3 is TGTGCCAGCAGGACCTCTAGCGCGAGCTCCTACAATGAGCAGTTCTTC.

The V call is TRBV9, the J call TRBJ2-6, with a weak D call TRBD1 (6 bases). V was shortened by 4 bases and J by 2 bases, with 13 bases between the two germline ends. This CDR3 region has 16 residues. Per germline, CDR1 SGDLS and CDR2 YYNGEE. The CDR3 DNA follows: TGTGCCAGCAGCACCCCAACAGGGACTGGGGCCAACGTCCTGACTTTC. Translation: CASSTPTGTGANVLTF.

This clonotype was detected many times. The V and J genes are TRBV6-1 and TRBJ2-7; TRBD2 matches at 9 bases. CDR3 length: 15 residues. Per the germline V gene, CDR1 is MNHNS and CDR2 is SASEGT. V dropped 2 bases and J dropped 1; count of bases not matched to a gene: 3. The chain's CDR3 is CASSEYSGGSYEQYF. CDR3 in DNA: TGTGCCAGCAGTGAATATAGCGGGGGATCCTACGAGCAGTACTTC.

The chain has TRBV20-1 and TRBJ2-5; the D gene could be TRBD1 or TRBD2 (5 bases each). The germline V and J ends were trimmed by 2 bases and 2 bases, with 9 bases remaining between them. CDR3 length equals 13 residues. The germline V gene has CDR1 DFQATT and CDR2 SNEGSKA (reference sequence). Here the CDR3 reads CSARKRTQETQYF. The CDR3 coding sequence is TGCAGTGCTAGAAAGCGGACACAAGAGACCCAGTACTTC.

This clonotype was recorded at least ten times. This chain joins TRBV6-1 and TRBJ2-1; D remains unclear. V dropped 6 bases and J dropped 4 bases, with 4 bases sitting between them. Germline lookup yields CDR1 MNHNS and CDR2 SASEGT. The CDR3 has 11 amino acids. The chain's CDR3 is CASREYNEQFF. The CDR3 DNA follows: TGTGCCAGCAGGGAGTACAATGAGCAGTTCTTC.

This rearrangement joins TRBV7-9 to TRBJ2-7, with D uncertain. The V and J ends lost 5 bases and 6 bases respectively, with 11 bases between them. Germline CDR1 reads SEHNR; CDR2 reads FQNEAQ (reference sequence). CDR3 size: 12 residues. The CDR3 region has the DNA TGTGCCAGCAGCCCCGGTATGGGCGAGCAGTACTTC. Translated, it gives CASSPGMGEQYF. The whole variable domain, filled in from reference TRBV7-9 and TRBJ2-7, reads DTGVSQNPRHKITKRGQNVTFRCDPISEHNRLYWYRQTLGQGPEFLTYFQNEAQLEKSRLLSDRFSAERPKGSFSTLEIQRTEQGDSAMYLCASSPGMGEQYFGPGTRLTVT.

This clonotype appeared a few times. The genes are TRBV4-1 and TRBJ2-3, with 9 bases lining up with TRBD2. This CDR3 comprises 16 residues. The V segment lost 2 bases and the J segment 4 bases; nucleotides outside the gene matches: 7. The V gene's germline CDR1 is MGHRA and CDR2 YSYEKL. This chain's CDR3 is CASSQLLREGADTQYF. DNA of the CDR3: TGCGCCAGCAGCCAACTCTTGCGGGAGGGCGCAGATACGCAGTATTTT.

The table lists this clonotype with a few counts. The J gene is TRBJ2-7, the V gene TRBV3-1, with D perhaps TRBD2 (5 bases). Per germline, CDR1 LGHDT and CDR2 YNNKEL (reference sequence). V was shortened by 0 bases and J by 3 bases, with 12 bases between the two germline ends. The CDR3 covers 15 residues. CDR3 region: CASSQEVVRDYEQYF. The CDR3 nucleotides read TGTGCCAGCAGCCAAGAAGTCGTTCGGGACTACGAGCAGTACTTC.

This clonotype was picked up many times. The J gene is TRBJ1-6, the V gene TRBV11-2; TRBD1 might be the D (6 bases). Trimming left V 2 bases short and J 6 bases short, with 11 bases between. Germline V gene sequence: CDR1 SGHAT, CDR2 FQNNGV. There are 15 residues in the CDR3. The CDR3 loop reads CASSLIRGGNSPLHF. CDR3 nucleotide sequence: TGTGCCAGCAGCTTAATCAGGGGCGGTAATTCACCCCTCCACTTT.

The CDR3 nucleotides are TGTGCCAGCAGTCCCACTAGCACCGGGACTAGCGGGAGAAGGCGGCAGTTCTTC. It specifies CASSPTSTGTSGRRRQFF. The chain links TRBV6-1 to TRBJ2-1; TRBD2 matches at 14 bases. The CDR3 is 18 residues long. The germline V gene has CDR1 MNHNS and CDR2 SASEGT. The J segment lost 12 bases and the V segment lost 5 bases, leaving 18 bases of the junction unmatched.

As DNA, the CDR3 is TGTGCCAGCAGCCATTTTACTGACAGGGGGTACGGCTACACCTTC. Amino acids: CASSHFTDRGYGYTF. This sequence joins TRBV4-2 and TRBJ1-2; TRBD1 matches 9 bases. The CDR3 runs 15 residues. Germline loops: CDR1 LGHNA, CDR2 YNFKEQ. The J segment lost 8 bases and the V segment lost 3 bases, leaving 10 bases of the junction unmatched.

This sequence joins TRBV5-1 and TRBJ2-1; TRBD1 matches at 9 bases. Germline assignment: CDR1 SGHRS and CDR2 YFSETQ. Losses at the gene ends were 6 bases for V and 7 bases for J; bases not matched to a gene: 14. The CDR3 totals 16 residues. The CDR3 loop reads CASTLTWDRVGNEQFF. The CDR3, as DNA: TGCGCCAGCACCCTGACCTGGGACAGGGTGGGAAATGAGCAGTTCTTC.

This chain connects TRBV19 to TRBJ2-5; 15 positions agree with TRBD2. Trimming removed 5 bases from V and 0 bases from J; junction bases left unmatched: 7. Germline V gene data show CDR1 as LNHDA and CDR2 as SQIVND (reference sequence). The CDR3 is 18 residues long. The CDR3 bases are TGTGCCAGTAGTGGAGGGACTAGCGGGAGGACAAACCAAGAGACCCAGTACTTC. It specifies CASSGGTSGRTNQETQYF.

The rearrangement uses TRBV5-1 and TRBJ1-4, with a tentative D call TRBD1 (6 bases). Germline loops: CDR1 SGHRS, CDR2 YFSETQ. Deletions cut 4 bases from V and 2 bases from J, with 12 bases between. The CDR3 consists of 15 residues. The CDR3 region has the DNA TGCGCCAGCAGCCCGGAGGGGGGGACTAATGAAAAACTGTTTTTT. This translates into CASSPEGGTNEKLFF.

Written as DNA, the CDR3 is TGTGCCAGCAGCCAAGAGAAGGGTAGTTTTGTCAATGAGCAGTTCTTC. Protein sequence: CASSQEKGSFVNEQFF. The gene calls are TRBV3-1 and TRBJ2-1; D is unresolved. The CDR3 is 16 amino acids. From germline, CDR1 is LGHDT and CDR2 YNNKEL (reference sequence). V was clipped by 0 bases and J by 6 bases, with 15 bases between them.

This clonotype was detected only a few times. The chain couples TRBV27 to TRBJ2-1, with TRBD2 identical over 10 bases. CDR3 length: 13 amino acids. CDR1 and CDR2 (germline): MNHEY, SMNVEV (reference sequence). V lost 11 bases and J lost 6; bases outside the gene matches: 7. This chain's CDR3 is CACGASGSNEQFF. The DNA for the CDR3 is TGTGCCTGCGGGGCTAGCGGGAGCAATGAGCAGTTCTTC.

The V gene is TRBV19, the J gene TRBJ2-1; D gene ambiguous. The CDR3 runs to 14 residues. The V gene lost 4 bases and the J gene lost 7 bases, with 14 bases spanning the gap. Per germline, CDR1 LNHDA and CDR2 SQIVND (reference sequence). The CDR3: CASSTVGRPNEQFF. As DNA, the CDR3 is TGTGCCAGTAGTACGGTGGGCCGCCCTAATGAGCAGTTCTTC.

The chain recombines TRBV19 with TRBJ2-5; D may be TRBD1 or TRBD2 (5 bases each). This CDR3 is built from 14 residues. The germline CDR1 and CDR2 sequences are LNHDA and SQIVND (reference sequence). The germline V and J ends were trimmed by 4 bases and 3 bases, with 12 bases remaining between them. This chain's CDR3 is CASSRWGTKETQYF. In DNA, the CDR3 is TGTGCCAGTAGTAGGTGGGGGACGAAAGAGACCCAGTACTTC.

This clonotype was picked up many times. The chain combines TRBV7-6 with TRBJ2-7, with D unclear. CDR1 and CDR2 from the germline V gene are SGHVS and FNYEAQ. V was trimmed by 8 bases and J by 4 bases, leaving 12 bases between them. The CDR3 is 12 amino acids. In nucleotides, the CDR3 is TGTGCCAGCGGACCGGACCCTTACGAGCAGTACTTC. Amino acids: CASGPDPYEQYF. Complete variable domain (other parts from reference TRBV7-6 and TRBJ2-7): GAGVSQSPRYKVTKRGQDVALRCDPISGHVSLYWYRQALGQGPEFLTYFNYEAQQDKSGLPNDRFSAERPEGSISTLTIQRTEQRDSAMYRCASGPDPYEQYFGPGTRLTVT.

In this sample, this clonotype turned up a few times. CDR3: CASSRIGRNTEAFF. In DNA, the CDR3 is TGCGCCAGCAGCCGTATTGGGAGGAACACTGAAGCTTTCTTT. This sequence joins TRBV4-1 and TRBJ1-1, with D uncertain. The CDR3 covers 14 residues. In germline, CDR1 is MGHRA, CDR2 YSYEKL. Between the trimmed V and J ends, which lost 4 bases and 1 base, there was a span of 10 bases.

This clonotype appeared many times. As DNA, the CDR3 is TGTGCCAGCAGCCAAGTTTGGTTACAGGGGGATACGGGAGATACGCAGTATTTT. Protein sequence: CASSQVWLQGDTGDTQYF. This chain links TRBV3-1 with TRBJ2-3; 8 bases align to TRBD1. Germline CDR1 LGHDT, CDR2 YNNKEL (reference sequence). The CDR3 is made up of 18 amino acids. The V gene end was trimmed by 1 base and the J gene end by 5 bases; junction bases not matched to a gene: 14.

Details on this clonotype: This sequence may be a read error, since a much larger clone differs from it by one base. The rearrangement links TRBV12-3 or TRBV12-4 to TRBJ2-7; 10 nucleotides agree with TRBD1. This CDR3 spans 14 amino acids. V shed 6 bases and J 1 base; nucleotides not matched to a gene: 3. CDR3 protein: CASREGQGSYEQYF. CDR3 DNA: TGTGCCAGCAGAGAGGGACAGGGGTCCTACGAGCAGTACTTC.

In its sample, this clonotype was seen many times. The chain links TRBV6-1 to TRBJ1-5; perhaps TRBD1 as D (6 bases). CDR1 MNHNS and CDR2 SASEGT come from the germline V gene. This CDR3 has 15 amino acids. Trimming shortened V by 2 bases and J by 6 bases, and 14 bases separated the two germline ends. The CDR3 here is CASSEFGRGAQPQHF. The CDR3 bases are TGTGCCAGCAGTGAATTCGGCAGGGGAGCTCAGCCCCAGCATTTT.